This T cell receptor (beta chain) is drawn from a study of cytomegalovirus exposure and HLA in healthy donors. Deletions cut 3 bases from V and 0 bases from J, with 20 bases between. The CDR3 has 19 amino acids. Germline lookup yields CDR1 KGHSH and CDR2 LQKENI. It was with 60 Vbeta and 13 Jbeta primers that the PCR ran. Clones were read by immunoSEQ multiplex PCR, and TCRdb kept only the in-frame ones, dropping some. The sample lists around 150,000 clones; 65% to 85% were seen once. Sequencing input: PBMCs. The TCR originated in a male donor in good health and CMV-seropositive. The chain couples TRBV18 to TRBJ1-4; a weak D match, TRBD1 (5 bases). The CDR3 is CASSPLQGLHDATNEKLFF. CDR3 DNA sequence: TGTGCCAGCTCACCCCTCCAGGGACTTCACGATGCAACTAATGAAAAACTGTTTTTT.